This TCR beta chain was observed in a study of cytomegalovirus exposure and HLA in healthy donors. Study summary: Researchers found that less than 90% of under 450 genotyped donors fell within the Caucasian-associated ancestry cluster. Study-wide points: Cytomegalovirus association was listed for around 170 TCR beta chains. The sole available immune exposure information was CMV serostatus. Diagnosis of cytomegalovirus status made by the classifier reportedly showed high specificity and sensitivity.

A remark on this clone: Antigen specificity is unknown.

Germline V CDR1 and CDR2: SGHRS, YFSETQ. The CDR3 spans 15 residues. V was clipped by 4 bases and J by 0 bases, with 14 bases between them. A multiplex PCR was run with 60 Vbeta primers and 13 Jbeta primers. The repertoire was sequenced with immunoSEQ multiplex PCR; TCRdb's copy has only in-frame clones and lacks some. The table has more than 80,000 clones, 82% seen once. The TCR comes from a man aged 45-60 years in good health and CMV-seronegative. Input material: PBMCs. The V call is TRBV5-1, the J call TRBJ2-7, with D perhaps TRBD2 (6 bases). The CDR3: CASSPHSRGSYEQYF. CDR3 sequence (DNA): TGCGCCAGCAGCCCGCACTCGCGGGGCTCCTACGAGCAGTACTTC. Supplemented by reference TRBV5-1 and TRBJ2-7, the full variable domain reads KAGVTQTPRYLIKTRGQQVTLSCSPISGHRSVSWYQQTPGQGLQFLFEYFSETQRNKGNFPGRFSGRQFSNSRSEMNVSTLELGDSALYLCASSPHSRGSYEQYFGPGTRLTVT.